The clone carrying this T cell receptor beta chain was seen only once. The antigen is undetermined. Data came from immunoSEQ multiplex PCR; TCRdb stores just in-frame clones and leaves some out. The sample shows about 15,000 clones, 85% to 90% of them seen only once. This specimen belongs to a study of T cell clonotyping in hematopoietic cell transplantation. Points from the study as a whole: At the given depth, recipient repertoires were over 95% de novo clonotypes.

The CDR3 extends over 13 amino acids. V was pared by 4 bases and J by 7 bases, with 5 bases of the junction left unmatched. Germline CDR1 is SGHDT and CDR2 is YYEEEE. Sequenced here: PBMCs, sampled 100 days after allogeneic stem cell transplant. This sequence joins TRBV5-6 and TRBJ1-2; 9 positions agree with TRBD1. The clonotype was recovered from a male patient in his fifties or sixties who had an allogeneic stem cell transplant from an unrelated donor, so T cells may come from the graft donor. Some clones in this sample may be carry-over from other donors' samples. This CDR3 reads CASSDGTGIGYTF. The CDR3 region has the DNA TGTGCCAGCAGCGACGGGACAGGGATTGGCTACACCTTC.